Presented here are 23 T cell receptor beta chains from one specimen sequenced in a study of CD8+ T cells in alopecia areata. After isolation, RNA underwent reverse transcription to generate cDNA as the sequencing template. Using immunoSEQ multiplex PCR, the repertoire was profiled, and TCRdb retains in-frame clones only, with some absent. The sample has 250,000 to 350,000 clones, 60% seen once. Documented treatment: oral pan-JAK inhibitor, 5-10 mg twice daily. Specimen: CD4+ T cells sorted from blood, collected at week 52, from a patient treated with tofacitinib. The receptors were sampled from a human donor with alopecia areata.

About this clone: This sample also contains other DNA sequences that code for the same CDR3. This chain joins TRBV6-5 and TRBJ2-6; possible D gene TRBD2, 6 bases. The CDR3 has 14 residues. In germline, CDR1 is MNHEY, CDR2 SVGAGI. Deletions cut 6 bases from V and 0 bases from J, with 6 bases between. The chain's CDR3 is CASRRGSGANVLTF. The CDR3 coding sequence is TGTGCCAGCAGGCGGGGCTCTGGGGCCAACGTCCTGACTTTC.

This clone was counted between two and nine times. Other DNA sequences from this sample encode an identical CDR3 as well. CDR3 loop: CASSLQETQYF. The CDR3 DNA is TGTGCCAGCAGCCTTCAAGAGACCCAGTACTTC. The genes are TRBV7-9 and TRBJ2-5; D is unclear. Germline V lookup: CDR1 SEHNR, CDR2 FQNEAQ (reference sequence). Trimming removed 5 bases at V and 2 bases at J, with 3 bases between. This CDR3 spans 11 amino acids.

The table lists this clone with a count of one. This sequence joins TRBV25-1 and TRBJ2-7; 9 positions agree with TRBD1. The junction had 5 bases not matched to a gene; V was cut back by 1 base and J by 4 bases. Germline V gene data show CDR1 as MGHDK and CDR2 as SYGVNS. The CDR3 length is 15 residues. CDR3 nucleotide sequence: TGTGCCAGCAGTGAATGGGGGACAGGGACTTACGAGCAGTACTTC. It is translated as CASSEWGTGTYEQYF.

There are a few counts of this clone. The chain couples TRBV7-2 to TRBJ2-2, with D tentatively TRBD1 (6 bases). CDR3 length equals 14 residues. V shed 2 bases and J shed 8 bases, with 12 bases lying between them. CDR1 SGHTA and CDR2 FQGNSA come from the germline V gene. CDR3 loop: CASSLNTGTGELFF. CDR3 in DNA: TGTGCCAGCAGCTTAAATACAGGGACGGGGGAGCTGTTTTTT.

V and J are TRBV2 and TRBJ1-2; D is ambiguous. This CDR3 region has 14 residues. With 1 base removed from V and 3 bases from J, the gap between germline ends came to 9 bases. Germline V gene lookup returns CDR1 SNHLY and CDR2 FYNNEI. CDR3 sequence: CASSEGSQDYGYTF. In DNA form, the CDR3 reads TGTGCCAGCAGTGAAGGATCTCAGGACTATGGCTACACCTTC.

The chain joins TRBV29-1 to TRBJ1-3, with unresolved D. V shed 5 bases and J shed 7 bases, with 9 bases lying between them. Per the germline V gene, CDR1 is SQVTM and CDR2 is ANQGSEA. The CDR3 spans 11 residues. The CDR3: CSVWLLNTIYF. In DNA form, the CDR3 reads TGCAGCGTTTGGTTGCTGAACACCATATATTTT.

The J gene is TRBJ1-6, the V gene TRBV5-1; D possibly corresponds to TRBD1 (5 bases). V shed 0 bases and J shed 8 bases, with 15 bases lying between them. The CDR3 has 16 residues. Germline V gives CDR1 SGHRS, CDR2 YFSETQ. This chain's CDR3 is CASSLGQRGWDSPLHF. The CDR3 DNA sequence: TGCGCCAGCAGCTTGGGACAGCGTGGATGGGATTCACCCCTCCACTTT.

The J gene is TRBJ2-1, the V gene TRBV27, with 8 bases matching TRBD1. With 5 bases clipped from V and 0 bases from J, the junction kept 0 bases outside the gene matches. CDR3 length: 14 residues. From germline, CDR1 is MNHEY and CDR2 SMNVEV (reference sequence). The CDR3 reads CASSTGGSYNEQFF. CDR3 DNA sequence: TGTGCCAGCAGTACAGGGGGCTCCTACAATGAGCAGTTCTTC.

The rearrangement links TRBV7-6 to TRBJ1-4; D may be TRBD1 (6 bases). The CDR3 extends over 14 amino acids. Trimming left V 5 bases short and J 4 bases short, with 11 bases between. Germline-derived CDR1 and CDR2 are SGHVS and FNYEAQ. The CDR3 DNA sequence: TGTGCCAGCAGCCCTGGACAGTATAATGAAAAACTGTTTTTT. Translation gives CASSPGQYNEKLFF.

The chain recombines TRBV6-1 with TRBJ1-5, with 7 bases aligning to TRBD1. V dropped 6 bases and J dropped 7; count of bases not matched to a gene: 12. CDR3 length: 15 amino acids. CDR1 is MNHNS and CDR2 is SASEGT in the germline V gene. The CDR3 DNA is TGTGCCAGCAGCCACGAACAGGGGTTGGGGCAGCCCCAGCATTTT. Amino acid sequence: CASSHEQGLGQPQHF.

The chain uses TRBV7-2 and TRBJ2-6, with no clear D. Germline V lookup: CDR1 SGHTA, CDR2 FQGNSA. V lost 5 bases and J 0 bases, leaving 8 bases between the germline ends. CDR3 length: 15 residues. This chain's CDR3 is CASSRDTSGANVLTF. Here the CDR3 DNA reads TGTGCCAGCAGCCGTGACACCTCTGGGGCCAACGTCCTGACTTTC.

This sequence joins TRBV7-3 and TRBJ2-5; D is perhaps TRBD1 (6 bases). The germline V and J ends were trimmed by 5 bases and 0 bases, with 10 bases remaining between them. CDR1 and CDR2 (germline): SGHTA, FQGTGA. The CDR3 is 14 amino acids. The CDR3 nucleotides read TGTGCCAGCAGCCAGACAGGAAACCAAGAGACCCAGTACTTC. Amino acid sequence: CASSQTGNQETQYF.

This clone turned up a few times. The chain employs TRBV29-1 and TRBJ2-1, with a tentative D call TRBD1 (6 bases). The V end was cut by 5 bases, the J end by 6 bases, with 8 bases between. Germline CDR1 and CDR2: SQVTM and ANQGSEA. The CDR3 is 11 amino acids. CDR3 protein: CSVRRGNEQFF. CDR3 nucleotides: TGCAGCGTTCGCAGGGGCAATGAGCAGTTCTTC.

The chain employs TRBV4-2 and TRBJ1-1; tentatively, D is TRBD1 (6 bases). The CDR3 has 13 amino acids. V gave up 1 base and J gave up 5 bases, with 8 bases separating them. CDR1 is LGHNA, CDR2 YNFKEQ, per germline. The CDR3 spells CASSQGGRTEAFF. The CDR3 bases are TGTGCCAGCAGCCAAGGGGGGCGGACTGAAGCTTTCTTT.

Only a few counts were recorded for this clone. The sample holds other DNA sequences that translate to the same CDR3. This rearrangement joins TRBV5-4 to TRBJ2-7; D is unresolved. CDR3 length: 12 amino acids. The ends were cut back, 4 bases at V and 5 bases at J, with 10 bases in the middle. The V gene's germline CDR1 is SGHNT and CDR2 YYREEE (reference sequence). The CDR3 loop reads CASSLDGDEQYF. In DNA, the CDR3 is TGTGCCAGCAGCCTGGACGGAGACGAGCAGTACTTC.

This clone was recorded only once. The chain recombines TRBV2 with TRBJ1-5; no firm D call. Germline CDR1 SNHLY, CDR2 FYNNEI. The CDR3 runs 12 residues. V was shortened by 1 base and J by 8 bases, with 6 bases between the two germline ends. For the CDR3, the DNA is TGTGCCAGCAGTGAAGACGGGGAGCCCCAGCATTTT. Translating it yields CASSEDGEPQHF.

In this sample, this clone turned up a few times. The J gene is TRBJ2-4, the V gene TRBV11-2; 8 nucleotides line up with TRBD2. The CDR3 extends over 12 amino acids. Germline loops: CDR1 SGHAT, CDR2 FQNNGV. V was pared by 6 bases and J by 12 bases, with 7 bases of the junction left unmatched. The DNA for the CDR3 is TGTGCCAGCAGTGGAGCGGGGGTTAGTCAGTACTTC. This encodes CASSGAGVSQYF.

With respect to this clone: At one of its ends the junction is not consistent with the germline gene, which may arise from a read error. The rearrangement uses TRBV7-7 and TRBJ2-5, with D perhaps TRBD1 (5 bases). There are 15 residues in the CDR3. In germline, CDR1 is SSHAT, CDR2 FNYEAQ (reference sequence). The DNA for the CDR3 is TGTGCTAGCAGCTTAGGTACAGGACCCCAAGAGACCCAGTACTTC. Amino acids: CASSLGTGPQETQYF. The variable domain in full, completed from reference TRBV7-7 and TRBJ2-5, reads GAGVSQSPRYKVTKRGQDVTLRCDPISSHATLYWYQQALGQGPEFLTYFNYEAQPDKSGLPSDRFSAERPEGSISTLTIQRTEQRDSAMYRCASSLGTGPQETQYFGPGTRLLVL.

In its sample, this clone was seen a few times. The CDR3 DNA reads TGCAGCGTTGAAGAGGGTTTAAAGGCTTTCTTT. Translating gives CSVEEGLKAFF. The chain couples TRBV29-1 to TRBJ1-1; unclear D gene. The length of the CDR3 is 11 residues. Trimming took 0 bases from V and 11 from J, leaving 10 bases between them. Germline loops: CDR1 SQVTM, CDR2 ANQGSEA. Full variable domain (missing parts from reference TRBV29-1 and TRBJ1-1): SAVISQKPSRDICQRGTSLTIQCQVDSQVTMMFWYRQQPGQSLTLIATANQGSEATYESGFVIDKFPISRPNLTFSTLTVSNMSPEDSSIYLCSVEEGLKAFFGQGTRLTVV.

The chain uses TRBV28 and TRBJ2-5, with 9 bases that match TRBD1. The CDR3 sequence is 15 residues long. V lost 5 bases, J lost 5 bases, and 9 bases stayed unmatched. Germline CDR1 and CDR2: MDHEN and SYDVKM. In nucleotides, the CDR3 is TGTGCCAGCAGTGTCCGGGACAGGGTTGTGGAGACCCAGTACTTC. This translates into CASSVRDRVVETQYF.

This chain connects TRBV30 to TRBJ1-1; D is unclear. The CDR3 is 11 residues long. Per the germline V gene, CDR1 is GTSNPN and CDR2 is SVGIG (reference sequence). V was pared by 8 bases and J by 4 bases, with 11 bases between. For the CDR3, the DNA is TGTGCCCAAGACGAGGGCACTGAAGCTTTCTTT. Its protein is CAQDEGTEAFF.

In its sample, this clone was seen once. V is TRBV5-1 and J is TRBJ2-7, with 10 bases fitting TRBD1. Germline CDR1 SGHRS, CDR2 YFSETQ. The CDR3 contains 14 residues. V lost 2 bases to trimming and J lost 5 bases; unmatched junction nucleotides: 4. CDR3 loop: CASSFGGTGDEQYF. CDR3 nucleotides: TGCGCCAGCAGCTTCGGAGGGACAGGGGACGAGCAGTACTTC.

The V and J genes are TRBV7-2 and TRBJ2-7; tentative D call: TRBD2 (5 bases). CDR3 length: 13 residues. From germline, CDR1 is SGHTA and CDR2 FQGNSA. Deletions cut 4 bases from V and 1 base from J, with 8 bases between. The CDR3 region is CASSSRDSYEQYF. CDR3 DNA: TGTGCCAGCAGCTCGAGGGATTCCTACGAGCAGTACTTC.